This TCR beta chain was sequenced for a study of T cells in Graves' hyperthyroidism and ophthalmopathy. The CDR3 has 15 amino acids. V lost 3 bases and J lost 0; bases outside the gene matches: 2. Germline V CDR1 and CDR2: SNHLY, FYNNEI. Study conclusions and caveats: Peripheral blood also featured most of the thyroid clonotypes expanded above 0.001.

The TCR beta CDR3 regions underwent amplification using RNA transcripts as the source. First-round RT-PCR of the TCR CDR3 relied on the HTBI primer set. TCRdb analysed the multiplex PCR reads with MiXCR anew, one entry per CDR3 protein. The sample has 350,000 to 450,000 distinct CDR3 sequences; about 18% are singletons. This clonotype was counted many times. Antigen unknown. Sequencing used blood. The receptor comes from a young woman with Graves' hyperthyroidism that later progressed to Graves' ophthalmopathy. The J gene is TRBJ2-1, the V gene TRBV2; 7 bases agree with TRBD2. CDR3 sequence (DNA): TGTGCCAGCAGTGAGGAGCGGGACTCCTACAATGAGCAGTTCTTC. This translates into CASSEERDSYNEQFF. Full variable domain (remainder filled in from reference TRBV2 and TRBJ2-1): EPEVTQTPSHQVTQMGQEVILRCVPISNHLYFYWYRQILGQKVEFLVSFYNNEISEKSEIFDDQFSVERPDGSNFTLKIRSTKLEDSAMYFCASSEERDSYNEQFFGPGTRLTVL.